This T cell receptor (beta chain) was found in a study of blood T cell repertoires in COVID-19. Participants were aged about 18 to 100 years, lived in over 20 US areas, and enrolled virtually. Two negative PCRs, clearance, or symptom resolution characterized the recovered Cohort 3 donors. Data came from immunoSEQ multiplex PCR; TCRdb stores just in-frame clones and leaves some out. The sample yields just over 300,000 clones, around 86% seen once. The CDR3 sequence is 12 residues long. Trimming cost V 0 bases and J 12 bases, with 10 bases left between them. Germline V lookup: CDR1 SGHRS, CDR2 YFSETQ. The TCR originated in a man in his thirties or forties who had recovered from COVID-19. Material: PBMCs or T cells enriched from blood (not recorded which). The chain joins TRBV5-1 to TRBJ2-1; D remains ambiguous. CDR3 loop: CASSLEARRQFF. The CDR3 DNA follows: TGCGCCAGCAGCTTGGAGGCACGGAGGCAGTTCTTC. The full variable domain, in which reference TRBV5-1 and TRBJ2-1 provide the parts outside the CDR3, is KAGVTQTPRYLIKTRGQQVTLSCSPISGHRSVSWYQQTPGQGLQFLFEYFSETQRNKGNFPGRFSGRQFSNSRSEMNVSTLELGDSALYLCASSLEARRQFFGPGTRLTVL.